This is a list of T cell receptor beta chains from one sample in a study of blood T cells in healthy people across ages. TCRdb called the 5' RACE reads again in MiXCR, with one record for every CDR3 protein. The sample lists roughly 560,000 distinct CDR3 sequences; approximately 25% were seen once. This same sample was also taken into another study, of T cells of mothers and their children.

Sequences were obtained from blood. These receptor sequences come from a boy aged 5-17 years in good health. The CDR3 runs from the conserved cysteine through the conserved F or W. A D gene is named only where the DNA matches it firmly. Clone size is not always given. Where it is, it says once, few, many or a class for expanded clones.

clone size,D gene,J gene,V gene,CDR3 DNA,CDR3 protein
-,-,TRBJ2-3,TRBV30,TGTGCCTGGAGTAGGAGTTGGGGCCGGTCAGATACGCAGTATTTT,CAWSRSWGRSDTQYF
-,-,TRBJ2-3,TRBV20-1,TGCAGTGCATTTTTCGAGGCGCAGTATTTT,CSAFFEAQYF
-,-,TRBJ2-1,TRBV7-9,TGTGCCAGCAGCCCCATACTGGCCGGGTCATCCTCCTACAATGAGCAGTTCTTC,CASSPILAGSSSYNEQFF
-,TRBD1,TRBJ2-3,TRBV6-2/TRBV6-3,TGTGCCAGCAGTTACGGACAGGGGCTAGATACGCAGTATTTT,CASSYGQGLDTQYF
few,-,TRBJ1-4,TRBV7-9,TGTGCCAGCACCCCTGGCAGCCTGGGTGAAAAACTGTTTTTT,CASTPGSLGEKLFF
few,-,TRBJ1-2,TRBV9,TGTGCCAGCAGCGCTTGGACAGCGTCTAACTATGGCTACACCTTC,CASSAWTASNYGYTF
once,-,TRBJ2-4,TRBV6-2/TRBV6-3,TGTGCCAGCAGTTACTCGACCTACGAGTACTTC,CASSYSTYEYF
-,-,TRBJ2-1,TRBV7-3,TGTGCCAGCAGCTTAAATCGCAATGAGCAGTTCTTC,CASSLNRNEQFF
few,TRBD1,TRBJ1-2,TRBV28,TGTGCCAGCAGCCCGGGACAGGTAGTTGGCTACGCCTTC,CASSPGQVVGYAF
few,-,TRBJ2-3,TRBV19,TGTGCCAGTCAACTAGCTGCCACCTTCGCTAGCACAGATACGCAGTATTTT,CASQLAATFASTDTQYF
few,-,TRBJ2-1,TRBV7-3,TGTGCCAGCAGCGCGCGCGGGGACTACAATGAGCAGTTCTTC,CASSARGDYNEQFF
-,TRBD2,TRBJ2-1,TRBV20-1,TGCAGTGCTAGAGACCAACTAGCGGGAGGGGCAAACCGTTGGGAGCAGTTCTTC,CSARDQLAGGANRWEQFF
-,TRBD1,TRBJ2-7,TRBV28,TGTGCCAGCTCCACAGGGGGCGGCCGCGACTACGAGCAGTACTTC,CASSTGGGRDYEQYF
few,TRBD2,TRBJ2-1,TRBV6-2/TRBV6-3,TGTGCCAGCACCTGGGGACGGGACATTATACGGACTAGCGGAGGGGAGGCCTACAATGAGCAGTTCTTC,CASTWGRDIIRTSGGEAYNEQFF
-,-,TRBJ2-5,TRBV24-1,TGTGCCACCAGCGCCCAGGAGACCCAGTACTTC,CATSAQETQYF
-,-,TRBJ1-5,TRBV7-9,TGTGCCAGCAGCTTAGCGCTGCCAAATCAGCCCCAGCATTTT,CASSLALPNQPQHF
few,TRBD1,TRBJ1-1,TRBV6-2/TRBV6-3,TGTGCCAGCAGCCTACGCTCGGACAGGGAGAACACTGAAGCTTTCTTT,CASSLRSDRENTEAFF
-,TRBD2,TRBJ2-7,TRBV4-1,TGCGCCAGCAGCCAAGATTTGGGGCTAGCGGGAGACAACTACGAGCAGTACTTC,CASSQDLGLAGDNYEQYF
many,TRBD1,TRBJ2-7,TRBV12-3/TRBV12-4,TGTGCCAGCAGTTTAGCACAGGGGGGCACCTACGAGCAGTACTTC,CASSLAQGGTYEQYF
few,-,TRBJ1-2,TRBV12-3/TRBV12-4,TGTGCCAGCACCCACGAGGTGGGGTTCTATGGCTACACCTTC,CASTHEVGFYGYTF
few,-,TRBJ2-3,TRBV27,TGTGCCGGCAGTTTAGGTCCAAATACAGATACGCAGTATTTT,CAGSLGPNTDTQYF
few,-,TRBJ2-1,TRBV12-3/TRBV12-4,TGTGCCAGCAGTTTAGCGCACAGCAATGAGCAGTTCTTC,CASSLAHSNEQFF
many,TRBD1,TRBJ2-5,TRBV29-1,TGCAGCGTGGATCGGACAGGGACGGAGACCCAGTACTTC,CSVDRTGTETQYF
-,TRBD1,TRBJ2-7,TRBV4-1,TGCGCCAGCAGCCAAGATCCATGGACAGGGGTTAAAGAGCAGTACTTC,CASSQDPWTGVKEQYF
few,TRBD1,TRBJ2-5,TRBV5-1,TGCGCCAGCAGCGTAGCCAGGGGGTCCGAAGGGACCCAGTACTTC,CASSVARGSEGTQYF
-,-,TRBJ1-1,TRBV12-3/TRBV12-4,TGTGCCAGCAGTTTTGGAGGGTTGGACACTGAAGCTTTCTTT,CASSFGGLDTEAFF
-,-,TRBJ2-1,TRBV28,TGTGCCAGCAGTTTTACTGTGGGGGATGAGCAGTTCTTC,CASSFTVGDEQFF
few,TRBD2,TRBJ2-7,TRBV4-1,TGCGCCAGCAGCCAGCCAACTAGCGGTCGGTCCTACGAGCAGTACTTC,CASSQPTSGRSYEQYF
few,-,TRBJ1-2,TRBV7-9,TGTGCCAGCAGCTTAGAATATTCTGCACTCCATGGCTACACCTTC,CASSLEYSALHGYTF
few,-,TRBJ2-1,TRBV9,TGTGCCAGCAGCCTTAGGGGGGTCCCCGAGAGTGAGCAGTTCTTC,CASSLRGVPESEQFF
-,TRBD2,TRBJ2-7,TRBV7-2,TGTGCCAGCAGCAATCGAGGGGCTAGCGGGTATCACGAGCAGTACTTC,CASSNRGASGYHEQYF
-,-,TRBJ2-5,TRBV20-1,TGCAGTGCTAGTCACAGAGAGACCCAGTACTTC,CSASHRETQYF
-,TRBD1,TRBJ2-1,TRBV6-1,TGTGCCAGCAGTGGGCCTGACAGGGCAGCCTACAATGAGCAGTTCTTC,CASSGPDRAAYNEQFF
few,-,TRBJ2-4,TRBV7-2,TGTGCCAGCAGCTTAGTGGGCCTAGCCAAAAACATTCAGTACTTC,CASSLVGLAKNIQYF
-,TRBD1,TRBJ2-5,TRBV5-1,TGCGCCAGCAGTCGGGGACAGGCGACGGAGACCCAGTACTTC,CASSRGQATETQYF
-,TRBD1,TRBJ2-7,TRBV7-9,TGTGCCAGCAGCGTCCGGGACAGCACTTCTCTTTCCTACGAGCAGTACTTC,CASSVRDSTSLSYEQYF
few,TRBD1,TRBJ2-3,TRBV29-1,TGCAGCGTTTCCCGGACAGGGGGCAGGACAGATACGCAGTATTTT,CSVSRTGGRTDTQYF